The rows below give T cell receptor beta chains drawn from one sample of a study of T cells after yellow fever vaccination. TCRdb called the 5' RACE reads again in MiXCR, with one record for every CDR3 protein. The data hold 350,000 to 550,000 distinct CDR3 sequences, with about 17% observed a single time. This specimen was PBMCs, taken before the yellow fever booster vaccination. These receptors came from a young man who received the YFV17D yellow fever vaccine. Each CDR3 is given with its conserved first and last residue. A D gene is named only where the DNA matches it firmly. Clone size is stated in some rows and not others, as once, few, many or a class when expanded.

CDR3nt,CDR3aa,v_gene,abundance,d_gene,j_gene
TGTGCCAGCAGCTTAGGAGGGGGACGGTTCAGGGAGACCCAGTACTTC,CASSLGGGRFRETQYF,TRBV7-9,-,-,TRBJ2-5
TGTGCCAGCAGCTTAGTCACGGGGGTGAGCGAGACCCAGTACTTC,CASSLVTGVSETQYF,TRBV7-6,-,-,TRBJ2-5
TGTGCCAGCAGTTCCTGGGCCGGCCAAGAGACCCAGTACTTC,CASSSWAGQETQYF,TRBV12-3/TRBV12-4,few,-,TRBJ2-5
TGTGCCATCAGATACTCCGGGACAGGGGGTATCTACGAGCAGTACTTC,CAIRYSGTGGIYEQYF,TRBV10-3,-,TRBD1,TRBJ2-7
TGCGCCAGCAGCTTGGCGGTGAGTCCGGGAACAGATACGCAGTATTTT,CASSLAVSPGTDTQYF,TRBV5-1,few,-,TRBJ2-3
TGTGCCAGCACTCGGTTAGCGGGGGAGTACACAGATACGCAGTATTTT,CASTRLAGEYTDTQYF,TRBV12-3/TRBV12-4,few,TRBD2,TRBJ2-3
TGTGCCAGCAGTTTAAGGGGGATAGGTACCGGGGAGCTGTTTTTT,CASSLRGIGTGELFF,TRBV12-3/TRBV12-4,-,-,TRBJ2-2
TGCGCCAGCAGCTTGGGACAGGGTGGGTCTGGGGCCAACGTCCTGACTTTC,CASSLGQGGSGANVLTF,TRBV5-1,many,TRBD1,TRBJ2-6
TGTGCCACCAGTGATCTTTTATCAGATACGCAGTATTTT,CATSDLLSDTQYF,TRBV24-1,few,-,TRBJ2-3
TGTGCCAGCAGCCCCGCTAGCGGGGCGGAGACCCAGTACTTC,CASSPASGAETQYF,TRBV9,-,TRBD2,TRBJ2-5
TGTGCCAGCAGTTCTAGGGGGATGAACACTGAAGCTTTCTTT,CASSSRGMNTEAFF,TRBV6-6,few,-,TRBJ1-1
TGTGCCAGCAGCGTACAGGTGAACACTGAAGCTTTCTTT,CASSVQVNTEAFF,TRBV6-5,-,-,TRBJ1-1
TGTGCCAGCAGCCTCGGGACCCGGGATACGCAGTATTTT,CASSLGTRDTQYF,TRBV3-1,-,-,TRBJ2-3
TGTGCCAGCAGCCTCCGGGGTGGGACGAACTCTGAAGCTTTCTTT,CASSLRGGTNSEAFF,TRBV5-4,-,-,TRBJ1-1